Below, 9 T cell receptor beta chains from the same sample are listed, as sequenced in a study of neurological immune-mediated disorders. TCRdb itself ran the 5' RACE reads through MiXCR, one entry per CDR3 protein. The repertoire has 40,000 or so distinct CDR3 sequences, more than 4.5% of them found once; the top ten carry roughly 9%. What was sequenced was CD4+ T cells from blood. The origin of the receptors is a man between 18 and 35 years old in good health.

This clonotype was seen many times. The gene calls are TRBV5-1 and TRBJ2-5; 8 bases map to TRBD1. There are 12 residues in the CDR3. Germline CDR1 is SGHRS and CDR2 is YFSETQ. The ends lost 5 bases at V and 5 bases at J; junction bases unmatched: 2. CDR3 sequence reads: CASRRTGETQYF. CDR3 coding DNA: TGCGCCAGCAGGAGGACAGGGGAGACCCAGTACTTC. Drawing the rest from reference TRBV5-1 and TRBJ2-5, the complete variable domain is KAGVTQTPRYLIKTRGQQVTLSCSPISGHRSVSWYQQTPGQGLQFLFEYFSETQRNKGNFPGRFSGRQFSNSRSEMNVSTLELGDSALYLCASRRTGETQYFGPGTRLLVL.

This clonotype was seen ten or more times. The gene calls are TRBV4-2 and TRBJ2-5; D perhaps matches TRBD1 (5 bases). Per the germline V gene, CDR1 is LGHNA and CDR2 is YNFKEQ. Trimming removed 1 base at V and 5 bases at J, with 14 bases between. The CDR3 is 15 residues long. CDR3 loop: CASSQGGPQGETQYF. For the CDR3, the DNA is TGTGCCAGCAGCCAAGGGGGCCCCCAAGGCGAGACCCAGTACTTC.

The table lists this clonotype with many counts. The CDR3 sequence: CASSDQASDTQYF. CDR3 nucleotide sequence: TGTGCCAGCAGTGATCAGGCTAGCGATACGCAGTATTTT. V and J are TRBV6-4 and TRBJ2-3, with a tentative D call TRBD2 (5 bases). The V gene's germline CDR1 is MRHNA and CDR2 SNTAGT. The length of the CDR3 is 13 residues. V was cut by 3 bases and J by 6 bases, with 10 bases left in between.

Many counts were recorded for this clonotype. The chain couples TRBV27 to TRBJ2-6; tentative D call: TRBD1 (5 bases). The germline V gene encodes CDR1 MNHEY and CDR2 SMNVEV (reference sequence). The ends were cut back, 10 bases at V and 0 bases at J, with 13 bases in the middle. The CDR3 spans 15 residues. CDR3 region: CATQGHPSGANVLTF. CDR3 bases: TGTGCCACCCAAGGACACCCCTCTGGGGCCAACGTCCTGACTTTC.

This clonotype was seen at least ten times. The chain recombines TRBV5-1 with TRBJ1-4; D is uncertain. This CDR3 comprises 13 residues. V lost 0 bases and J 3 bases, leaving 3 bases between the germline ends. The V gene's germline CDR1 is SGHRS and CDR2 YFSETQ. CDR3 amino acids: CASSLAPNEKLFF. DNA for the CDR3: TGCGCCAGCAGCTTGGCACCTAATGAAAAACTGTTTTTT.

The sample holds many counts of this clonotype. V usage is TRBV20-1 and J usage is TRBJ1-2; D is perhaps TRBD1 (5 bases). The CDR3 is 13 residues long. The V gene's germline CDR1 is DFQATT and CDR2 SNEGSKA (reference sequence). V was trimmed by 0 bases and J by 4 bases, leaving 9 bases between them. CDR3 DNA: TGCAGTGCTAGAGATGCAACAGGCTATGGCTACACCTTC. Protein product: CSARDATGYGYTF.

Many counts were recorded for this clonotype. The chain recombines TRBV5-1 with TRBJ2-3; the match to TRBD2 covers 7 bases. The ends lost 5 bases at V and 6 bases at J; junction bases unmatched: 6. The CDR3 totals 13 residues. Germline-derived CDR1 and CDR2 are SGHRS and YFSETQ. Here the CDR3 reads CASRPSGLDTQYF. The CDR3 DNA sequence: TGCGCCAGCAGACCTAGCGGCCTTGATACGCAGTATTTT.

There are many counts of this clonotype. This chain joins TRBV11-1 and TRBJ1-1, with TRBD1 matching over 8 bases. The CDR3 covers 15 residues. Germline CDR1 is SGHAT and CDR2 is FQDESV (reference sequence). The V and J ends lost 5 bases and 1 base, in that order; junction bases with no gene match: 6. The CDR3 sequence: CASSVRQGSNTEAFF. For the CDR3, the DNA is TGTGCCAGCAGCGTTCGACAGGGGTCGAACACTGAAGCTTTCTTT.

Relative to its sample, this clonotype is medium-sized. This chain uses TRBV7-2 with TRBJ2-1, with unresolved D. The V gene's germline CDR1 is SGHTA and CDR2 FQGNSA. V gave up 5 bases and J gave up 9 bases, with 23 bases separating them. The CDR3 totals 16 residues. CDR3 sequence (DNA): TGTGCCAGCAGCCTTCGGGTAGGTGGCTTCCGCCCTGAGCAGTTCTTC. Its protein is CASSLRVGGFRPEQFF.